Sequencing of this T cell receptor beta chain was carried out in a study of response to subunit inactivated influenza vaccine. Overall study findings and caveats: A suggestion made by the authors is that each seasonal influenza vaccination recruits few new T cells.

TCRdb processed the RT-PCR reads anew with MiXCR; each CDR3 protein has one entry. The sample records some 190,000 distinct CDR3 sequences, over 13% being singletons. The germline V gene encodes CDR1 SEHNR and CDR2 FQNEAQ (reference sequence). The V end was cut by 1 base, the J end by 7 bases, with 5 bases between. The CDR3 runs to 12 residues. This clonotype has more than one count but fewer than ten. Its antigen is currently unknown. The specimen was CD8+ T cells sorted from PBMCs, collected 5 days after vaccination. This rearrangement joins TRBV7-9 to TRBJ1-5; D is ambiguous. The origin of this receptor is a man over 45 who received an inactivated influenza vaccine. This chain's CDR3 is CASSLDRQPQHF. In nucleotides, the CDR3 is TGTGCCAGCAGCTTAGACCGCCAGCCCCAGCATTTT.